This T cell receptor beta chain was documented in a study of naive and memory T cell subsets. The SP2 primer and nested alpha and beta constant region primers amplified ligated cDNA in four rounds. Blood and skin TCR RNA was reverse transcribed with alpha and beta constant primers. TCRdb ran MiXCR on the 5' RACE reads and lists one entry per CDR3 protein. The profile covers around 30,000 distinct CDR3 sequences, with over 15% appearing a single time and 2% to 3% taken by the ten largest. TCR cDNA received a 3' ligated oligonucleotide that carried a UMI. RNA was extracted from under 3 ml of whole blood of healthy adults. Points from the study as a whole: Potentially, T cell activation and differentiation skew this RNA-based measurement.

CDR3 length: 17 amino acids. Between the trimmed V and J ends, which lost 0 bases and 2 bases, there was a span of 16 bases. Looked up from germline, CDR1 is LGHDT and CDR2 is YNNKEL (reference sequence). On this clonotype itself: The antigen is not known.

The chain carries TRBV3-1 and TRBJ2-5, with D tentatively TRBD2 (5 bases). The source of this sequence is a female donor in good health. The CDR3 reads CASSQDSSGMVQETQYF. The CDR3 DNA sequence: TGTGCCAGCAGCCAAGATTCGAGCGGCATGGTACAAGAGACCCAGTACTTC.